The clone carrying this T cell receptor beta chain was observed once. TCRdb keeps only in-frame clones here, not all; method: immunoSEQ multiplex PCR. The table includes 50,000 or so clones, about 86% detected once. The CDR3 has 16 amino acids. J gave up 2 bases and V 6 bases, and 8 bases lay outside the gene matches. The V gene's germline CDR1 is MNHEY and CDR2 SMNVEV (reference sequence). Time point meaning: pretreatment peripheral blood. The study collected 1 to 8 samples per patient, pretreatment and on-treatment. These data are taken from a study of PD-L1 blockade in urothelial cancer. Overall study context: Blood was analyzed 3 weeks (second dose) and 6 weeks after treatment start.

This receptor was identified in a man in his 70s with urothelial cancer. The material was PBMCs, obtained around atezolizumab (anti-PD-L1) treatment. The rearrangement uses TRBV27 and TRBJ1-5, with 9 positions matching TRBD1. The CDR3 bases are TGTGCCAGCAGCTCATTATGGACAGGGGGCAATCAGCCCCAGCATTTT. Translated, it gives CASSSLWTGGNQPQHF.